The clone carrying this TCR beta chain was found a few times. Its antigen is not identified. This sample stems from a study of cytomegalovirus exposure and HLA in healthy donors. Study summary: Earlier results showed 120 million or so unique TCR beta sequences derived from some 180 million T cells. General study results and limits: The authors excluded some V segments, including TRBV6-2 and TRBV6-3, as indistinguishable. Investigators reported 150 to 200 TCR beta chains as tied to cytomegalovirus.

PCR primers comprised 60 Vbeta and 13 Jbeta primers. The repertoire was sequenced with immunoSEQ multiplex PCR; TCRdb's copy has only in-frame clones and lacks some. The data contain approximately 220,000 clones, about 80% of them seen just once; the ten biggest clones take up about 6.4%. CDR3 length: 16 residues. V was trimmed by 6 bases and J by 2 bases, leaving 19 bases between them. Per germline, CDR1 KGHSH and CDR2 LQKENI. The sample was PBMCs. The V gene is TRBV18, the J gene TRBJ1-2, with D maybe TRBD1 (5 bases). The receptor was derived from a man between 35 and 55 years old in good health and CMV-seropositive. The CDR3 is CASSSMGGDPNYGYTF. CDR3 nucleotides: TGTGCCAGCTCTTCCATGGGGGGGGACCCCAACTATGGCTACACCTTC.